The next 20 T cell receptor beta chains were all read from a single sample in a study of human T cells and chemical hapten exposure (dated by TCRdb to about 2021). The sample's time point label, in plain terms: healthy volunteer bleed at 2 weeks. Total RNA was extracted from unfractionated whole blood that had been collected in Tempus Blood RNA tubes. Library creation used RACE. The sequencer listed for this sample is NextSeq 500. TCRdb took the public reads, trimmed them with fastp at Q25, ran MiXCR for clone calling and kept in-frame beta chains. CDR3 protein duplicates are merged, each entry listing the most common genes and DNA. The sample profile shows 30,000 to 35,000 distinct CDR3 sequences; 6.5% to 8.5% of them were found once. The biggest ten clones account for less than 10% of the sample. Sample: whole blood. These receptors all stem from a human donor in good health. Some clones in this sample may be carry-over from other donors' samples.

CDR3 loop: CASSQSYSLNYGYTF. Written as DNA, the CDR3 is TGCGCCAGCAGCCAGAGCTACAGCCTTAACTATGGCTACACCTTC. V and J are TRBV4-1 and TRBJ1-2, with no clear D. V gave up 3 bases and J gave up 1 base, with 12 bases separating them. This CDR3 spans 15 amino acids. Looked up from germline, CDR1 is MGHRA and CDR2 is YSYEKL.

This clonotype was recorded at least ten times. The CDR3 loop reads CASSRESLEKLFF. CDR3 bases: TGTGCCAGCAGTCGCGAGAGCCTTGAAAAACTGTTTTTT. The chain combines TRBV2 with TRBJ1-4, with D hard to call. This CDR3 comprises 13 residues. Trimming removed 5 bases from V and 7 bases from J, with 11 bases in between. Germline values: CDR1 SNHLY, CDR2 FYNNEI.

V is TRBV5-1 and J is TRBJ2-7; D is tentatively TRBD1 or TRBD2 (5 bases each). Looked up from germline, CDR1 is SGHRS and CDR2 is YFSETQ. CDR3 length: 12 residues. With 4 bases removed from V and 6 bases from J, the gap between germline ends came to 11 bases. CDR3 loop: CASSQGRTEQYF. The DNA of the CDR3 is TGCGCCAGCAGCCAGGGACGAACCGAGCAGTACTTC.

The table lists this clonotype with many counts. The chain recombines TRBV4-3 with TRBJ2-7; unclear D gene. There are 14 residues in the CDR3. V was pared by 0 bases and J by 5 bases, with 11 bases between. CDR1 is LGHNA and CDR2 is YSLEER in the germline V gene. DNA for the CDR3: TGCGCCAGCAGCCAAGAGTGGACGATGCACGAGCAGTACTTC. Translated, it gives CASSQEWTMHEQYF.

The rearrangement joins TRBV12-3 or TRBV12-4 to TRBJ1-4, with D possibly matching TRBD1 (5 bases). V lost 6 bases to trimming and J lost 3 bases, with 14 bases between them. This CDR3 contains 15 residues. The CDR3 reads CASRPISGPNEKLFF. The CDR3 bases are TGTGCCAGCAGACCCATCTCGGGACCTAATGAAAAACTGTTTTTT.

This chain uses TRBV7-2 with TRBJ2-1; D not certain. This CDR3 is 12 amino acids long. Germline-derived CDR1 and CDR2 are SGHTA and FQGNSA. The germline V and J ends were trimmed by 5 bases and 7 bases, with 9 bases remaining between them. The CDR3 protein is CASSPRANEQFF. CDR3 in DNA: TGTGCCAGCAGCCCTCGTGCGAATGAGCAGTTCTTC. The full variable domain, completed using reference TRBV7-2 and TRBJ2-1, is GAGVSQSPSNKVTEKGKDVELRCDPISGHTALYWYRQSLGQGLEFLIYFQGNSAPDKSGLPSDRFSAERTGGSVSTLTIQRTQQEDSAVYLCASSPRANEQFFGPGTRLTVL.

At least ten counts were recorded for this clonotype. The chain couples TRBV5-1 to TRBJ2-2; 9 positions agree with TRBD1. The CDR3 is made up of 15 amino acids. V lost 4 bases, J lost 5 bases, and 6 bases stayed unmatched. CDR1 is SGHRS, CDR2 YFSETQ, per germline. Here the CDR3 DNA reads TGCGCCAGCAGCCTTAGACAGGGGGAGACCGGGGAGCTGTTTTTT. Translated: CASSLRQGETGELFF.

This clonotype appeared many times. This rearrangement joins TRBV28 to TRBJ2-7; D perhaps matches TRBD1 (6 bases). CDR1 is MDHEN and CDR2 is SYDVKM in the germline V gene. The CDR3 covers 14 residues. The V end was cut by 3 bases, the J end by 0 bases, with 9 bases between. The CDR3 DNA reads TGTGCCAGCAGTTTTCGACAGGACTCCTACGAGCAGTACTTC. This translates into CASSFRQDSYEQYF.

A few counts support this clonotype. The chain combines TRBV6-1 with TRBJ2-3; D may be TRBD1 or TRBD2 (5 bases each). This CDR3 has 14 residues. Trimming took 6 bases from V and 2 from J, leaving 12 bases between them. Germline-derived CDR1 and CDR2 are MNHNS and SASEGT. CDR3 DNA: TGTGCCAGCAGCCTCCTGGGGGACACAGATACGCAGTATTTT. It is translated as CASSLLGDTDTQYF.

The CDR3 bases are TGCAGCGCCACCCGGGGGGATACGCAGTATTTT. Its translation: CSATRGDTQYF. The chain carries TRBV29-1 and TRBJ2-3; tentatively, D is TRBD2 (6 bases). CDR3 length: 11 amino acids. Germline V gene lookup returns CDR1 SQVTM and CDR2 ANQGSEA. The ends were cut back, 7 bases at V and 6 bases at J, with 11 bases in the middle.

In this sample, this clonotype turned up many times. This rearrangement joins TRBV7-9 to TRBJ2-1, with D perhaps TRBD1 (6 bases). This CDR3 is 14 amino acids long. The germline V gene encodes CDR1 SEHNR and CDR2 FQNEAQ (reference sequence). Trimming left V 4 bases short and J 12 bases short, with 19 bases between. The CDR3 sequence: CASSYLLRDNSQFF. CDR3 DNA: TGTGCCAGCAGCTACCTGCTAAGGGACAACTCGCAGTTCTTC.

About this clonotype: A much larger clone lies one base from this, so it may be a read error. This chain connects TRBV5-1 to TRBJ1-1, with D uncertain. This CDR3 region has 15 residues. Trimming removed 3 bases at V and 3 bases at J, with 15 bases between. The germline gives CDR1 SGHRS, CDR2 YFSETQ. The CDR3 is CASSWGGWRDTEAFF. CDR3 in DNA: TGCGCCAGCAGCTGGGGTGGTTGGAGAGACACTGAAGCTTTCTTT.

This clonotype was seen at least ten times. This chain links TRBV7-2 with TRBJ2-5; 7 bases agree with TRBD2. J was trimmed by 5 bases and V by 5 bases; bases with no gene match: 11. Germline V gene data show CDR1 as SGHTA and CDR2 as FQGNSA. The CDR3 extends over 15 amino acids. The CDR3 coding sequence is TGTGCCAGCAGCCCGAGGGGACTATTTGGGGAGACCCAGTACTTC. Its translation: CASSPRGLFGETQYF.

This clonotype occurred many times. The V gene is TRBV2, the J gene TRBJ2-7, with D perhaps matching TRBD1 (6 bases). The CDR3 spans 16 residues. CDR1 is SNHLY, CDR2 FYNNEI, per germline. V lost 7 bases to trimming and J lost 1 base, with 20 bases between them. The CDR3 DNA sequence: TGTGCCAGCATCCATTCAGGGGATCGGGGTTCCTACGAGCAGTACTTC. This encodes CASIHSGDRGSYEQYF.

This clonotype has ten or more counts. The chain joins TRBV6-2 or TRBV6-3 to TRBJ2-5; D is unclear. CDR3 length: 14 residues. CDR1 and CDR2 (germline): MNHEY, SVGEGT. Trimming pared 0 bases from V and 3 bases from J, leaving 8 bases between. The CDR3 sequence: CASSYSSGKETQYF. In nucleotides, the CDR3 is TGTGCCAGCAGTTACTCGAGTGGTAAAGAGACCCAGTACTTC.

This clonotype was recorded many times. The CDR3 DNA follows: TGTGCCATCAGTGAAGGACAGCAGGGCTATGGCTACACCTTC. It is translated as CAISEGQQGYGYTF. V usage is TRBV10-3 and J usage is TRBJ1-2; tentative D call: TRBD1 (6 bases). This CDR3 has 14 residues. V was shortened by 3 bases and J by 4 bases, with 12 bases between the two germline ends. Germline CDR1 and CDR2: ENHRY and SYGVKD.

This clonotype was recorded many times. J is TRBJ1-1 and V is TRBV6-4; no reliable D call. The CDR3 has 13 residues. CDR1 is MRHNA and CDR2 is SNTAGT in the germline V gene. Between the trimmed V and J ends, which lost 7 bases and 1 base, there was a span of 10 bases. CDR3 DNA sequence: TGTGCCAGCACTAACCTGGAGAACACTGAAGCTTTCTTT. Its protein is CASTNLENTEAFF.

This clonotype was counted a few times. The chain combines TRBV6-2 or TRBV6-3 with TRBJ2-1; D is ambiguous. Germline V gives CDR1 MNHEY, CDR2 SVGEGT. The CDR3 consists of 14 residues. Trimming stripped 7 bases from V and 6 bases from J, with 16 bases between. The CDR3 DNA reads as TGTGCCAGCACCCTAGACACGCGACCCAATGAGCAGTTCTTC. Its translation is CASTLDTRPNEQFF.

The V gene is TRBV7-9, the J gene TRBJ2-5, with 11 bases fitting TRBD2. Germline assignment: CDR1 SEHNR and CDR2 FQNEAQ (reference sequence). CDR3 length equals 16 residues. V shed 3 bases, J shed 1 base, and the junction held 4 bases outside the gene matches. CDR3 in DNA: TGTGCCAGCAGCTTCAGGCTAGCGGGGGGCCAAGAGACCCAGTACTTC. Amino acid sequence: CASSFRLAGGQETQYF.

The CDR3 is CASSPPVGYEQFF. In nucleotides, the CDR3 is TGTGCCAGCTCACCACCGGTGGGATATGAGCAGTTCTTC. The chain joins TRBV18 to TRBJ2-1; D gene uncertain. CDR3 size: 13 residues. Germline V gives CDR1 KGHSH, CDR2 LQKENI. V lost 0 bases to trimming and J lost 8 bases, with 8 bases between them.